The entry below gives a single TCR beta chain sequence along with its context. These data are taken from a study of blood T cells in healthy people across ages. Germline V gene lookup returns CDR1 DFQATT and CDR2 SNEGSKA (reference sequence). The CDR3 loop spans 13 amino acids. Losses at the gene ends were 3 bases for V and 2 bases for J; bases not matched to a gene: 3. Together with a sample-barcoded 5' primer, a J-beta primer mix was included in a second PCR lasting about 6 to 11 cycles. TCRdb ran MiXCR on the 5' RACE reads and lists one entry per CDR3 protein. The sample has about 570,000 distinct CDR3 sequences, about 26% seen once.

The clonotype comes from a woman between 70 and 85 years old in good health. The chain links TRBV20-1 to TRBJ2-5; 7 positions agree with TRBD2. Material: blood. CDR3 nucleotide sequence: TGCAGTGCTAGGCCGGGACTACAAGAGACCCAGTACTTC. This gives the protein CSARPGLQETQYF.